The present entry profiles one T cell receptor beta chain with its context. What it binds is unknown. Germline V gene sequence: CDR1 SNHLY, CDR2 FYNNEI. The CDR3 has 15 residues. After removal of 7 bases from V and 7 bases from J, the junction contained 14 bases not matched to a gene. It was CD45RO-negative cells, positively selected for CCR7, that made up naive CD8 cells, with terminally differentiated effector memory CD45RA+ cells excluded. These data belong to a study of shared clonotypes between healthy human individuals. Study-wide findings and caveats: Sorted-subset sequencing, rarefaction showed, was incomplete despite large depth.

The material for each subset, its genomic DNA, was split evenly across several immunoSEQ plates. The method was immunoSEQ multiplex PCR; TCRdb's version includes in-frame clones alone and lacks a portion of them. Of hundreds of thousands of clones in the sample, around 95% were seen once. J is TRBJ2-3 and V is TRBV2; 7 bases are a match to TRBD1. The clonotype was recovered from a woman under 40 in good health. Sample: naive CD8+ T cells sorted from blood. CDR3 coding DNA: TGTGCCAGCATAGAATTAGGTGACAGGGTAAATACGCAGTATTTT. It is translated as CASIELGDRVNTQYF.